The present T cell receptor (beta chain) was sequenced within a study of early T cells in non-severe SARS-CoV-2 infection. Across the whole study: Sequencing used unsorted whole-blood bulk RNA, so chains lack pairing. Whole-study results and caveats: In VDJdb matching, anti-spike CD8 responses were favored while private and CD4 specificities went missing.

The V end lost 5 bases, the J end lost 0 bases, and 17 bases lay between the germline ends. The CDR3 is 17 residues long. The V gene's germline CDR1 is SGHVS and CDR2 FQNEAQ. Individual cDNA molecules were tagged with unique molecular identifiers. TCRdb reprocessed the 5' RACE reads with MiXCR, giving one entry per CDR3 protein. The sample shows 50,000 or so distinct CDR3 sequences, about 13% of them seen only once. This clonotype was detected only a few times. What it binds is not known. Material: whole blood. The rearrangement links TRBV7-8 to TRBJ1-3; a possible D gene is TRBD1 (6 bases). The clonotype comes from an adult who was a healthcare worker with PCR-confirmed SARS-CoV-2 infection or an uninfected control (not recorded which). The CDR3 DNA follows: TGTGCCAGCAGCCTCCTACAGGGACACTTCTCTGGAAACACCATATATTTT. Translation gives CASSLLQGHFSGNTIYF.